This entry concerns a single T cell receptor (beta chain). What it recognizes is unknown. The data were obtained in a study of T cells in narcolepsy. In the study overall: Patients with NT1 or NT2 and healthy control donors were enrolled.

The V end was cut by 0 bases, the J end by 8 bases, with 11 bases between. Germline V gives CDR1 SGHDT, CDR2 YYEEEE. There are 13 residues in the CDR3. Study-wide points: Comparing one patient's CSF and blood CD4+ clonotypes highlighted HCRT- and TRIB2-specific autoreactive clonotypes. Healthy controls reportedly lacked the autoreactive clonotypes serially found in patients' blood. No autoreactive T cell clone sequences appeared in some memory CD4+ repertoires.

Assay: immunoSEQ multiplex PCR; the TCRdb copy retains only in-frame clones and omits some. The sample carries tens of thousands of clones, less than 85% recorded once. The chain carries TRBV5-6 and TRBJ1-1, with TRBD1 as a possible D gene (6 bases). This sequence originates from a human donor in good health. The sample was memory (CD45RA-) CD4+ T cells from blood. The CDR3 coding sequence is TGTGCCAGCAGCTTGGAGTCCAGGGGAGAAGCTTTCTTT. This encodes CASSLESRGEAFF.